The text below deals with one T cell receptor beta chain. Its antigen target is currently unknown. Receptors were amplified or captured by the immunoSEQ multiplex PCR assay. For the multiplex PCR, a mixture combining 60 forward primers for TCR Vbeta segments and 13 reverse primers for TCR Jbeta segments was used. The CDR3 region of rearranged TCR beta genes was amplified from genomic DNA by a multiplex PCR assay. Amplified TCR beta libraries were sequenced as 87-base-pair reads on the Illumina HiSeq System. On the authors' methods: Across the 670 or so repertoires, a later analysis counted roughly 77 million unique TCR beta chains, approximately 12 million of which were shared by at least two donors. To remove PCR and sequencing errors, raw reads were error-corrected and collapsed into unique sequences using a nearest-neighbor algorithm that merged closely related sequences. V, D and J gene segments were assigned by aligning CDR3 sequences to IMGT reference sequences. For a sequence to be retained, at least a six-nucleotide match to both a V gene segment and a J gene segment was required. Rearrangements were classified as productive when the CDR3 lacked stop codons and remained in frame with V and J, and all other rearrangements were classified as non-productive. Following IMGT convention, CDR3 was defined as the stretch from the second conserved V-encoded cysteine up to the conserved J-encoded phenylalanine. Sequences without an unambiguous match to a single V gene segment were excluded from the earlier analysis of a few hundred of the donors. In an earlier analysis of a few hundred of the donors, a V segment was called functional when productive rearrangements were above 56.7%, and segregating when the standard deviation between donors exceeded 5%. A statistical classification framework was built for diagnosing cytomegalovirus status from the catalog of TCR beta chain sequences. V and J gene assignment, in a later analysis, came from comparing TCR nucleotide sequences with IMGT/GENE-DB human TR gene sequences. In a later analysis, CDR3 sequences and most-parsimonious VDJ recombination scenarios were assigned using the TCRdist pipeline. In a later analysis, each TCR beta chain was defined by its CDR3 amino acid sequence together with its V-gene family, and reads without a unique V-gene family were excluded. In a later analysis, 450 to 600 highly shared, low-generation-probability nucleotide sequences were removed to address suspected cross-contamination and a sequencing artifact. In a later analysis, a clonal expansion index for each public chain was calculated from normalized within-repertoire ranks of inferred template counts. Generation probabilities in a later analysis came from a VDJ recombination model fitted to out-of-frame rearrangements, and those results were checked against IGoR. Hypergeometric tests were used in a later analysis to score TCR-TCR, TCR-HLA and TCR-CMV co-occurrence, with a repertoire-size bias correction applied to the TCR pairs. A later analysis estimated false discovery rates by permuting HLA or CMV assignments 20 times. In a later analysis, co-occurring TCRs were grouped using DBSCAN, with TCRdist sequence similarity added in when clustering inside HLA-allele-positive subsets. Repertoires with fewer than 30,000 or more than 120,000 public chains were left out of co-occurrence clustering, as were roughly five repertoires with anomalous nucleotide sharing. In its TCRdb copy, this immuneACCESS table keeps in-frame sequences only and misses some clones. Where compared with another copy, unresolved V genes explain less than half of these, and the others have no known cause. That table furnishes V, J and clone size, whereas the DNA furnished D and trimming. This sample's table has entries for 75,000 to 95,000 clones. Together, the top ten hold under 1.5% of the sample.

V is shortened by 3 bases, J by 5 bases, and the region joining them spans 9 bases. The germline V gene encodes CDR1 KGHSH and CDR2 LQKENI. The CDR3 numbers 13 residues from cysteine through phenylalanine. Of all the DNA, just the CDR3 is kept, 39 bases in frame from base 1. The source of the sample is a study of cytomegalovirus exposure and HLA in healthy donors (dated by TCRdb to about 2017). With respect to the entire study: An earlier analysis of approximately 640 of the donors reported 250 to 300 Gb of sequence data and 120 million or so unique TCR beta sequences from 150 million to 200 million T cells. In an earlier analysis of several hundred of the donors, high-throughput TCR beta sequencing was used to judge whether each TCR beta V gene segment behaved as functional or pseudogenic. To study patterns of TCR occurrence, a later analysis re-analyzed previously published TCR beta repertoires from just over 650 donors and added high-resolution HLA genotyping. An early release covering 550 to 650 HLA-typed donors comprised about 300 gigabases of sequencing data and around 80 million unique TCR sequences. The study used immunosequencing to profile the T cell repertoires of 666 subjects and linked those repertoires to cytomegalovirus serostatus. A later genetic analysis used genome-wide SNP genotypes for about 60% of the roughly 700 donors, treating that subset as a discovery cohort. Donor age, sex, ethnicity and CMV serostatus were compiled alongside the repertoire data. Of the roughly 430 genotyped donors, about 84% fell in the genetic ancestry cluster associated with self-reported Caucasian donors. The number of typed donors differed by locus: about 629-630 for A, B, C, DRB1 and DQB1; approximately 520 for DQA1; 606 for DPA1; and about 470 for DPB1. Along with the approximately 650-subject first cohort, a separate validation cohort of over a hundred different subjects was used. Rather than using new phenotypic data, the later analysis identified candidate immune exposures from TCR beta sequences and from how often those sequences occurred across donors. The study was designed to test whether signatures of past pathogen exposure could be identified by cataloging public T cell receptors. The study combined high-throughput TCR immunosequencing, statistical association of individual TCRs with disease status, and machine learning to predict cytomegalovirus infection status. HLA typing covered class I and class II loci at four-digit resolution. Across approximately 400 genotyped donors of the cohort, an average of roughly 200,000 unique TCR beta nucleotide sequences per donor were sequenced, and around 19% of those sequences were non-productive. Because of strong linkage in the cohort, roughly five DR-DQ haplotypes were treated as single units for association and clustering. Every repertoire in the discovery cohort had been generated on one and the same sequencing platform. Overall study outcomes, separate from this receptor: An association between a missense DCLRE1C variant and V-gene and J-gene trimming of TCR beta chains was found in a later genetic analysis and replicated in an independent cohort. The cohort was sequenced for TCR beta chains only, and without alpha or paired-chain data the features that could be detected were limited. According to a later analysis, TCR association rates differed among HLA loci, with DRB1 alleles showing the most associated TCRs and HLA-C alleles showing the fewest. In the study, 150 to 200 TCR beta chains were listed as associated with cytomegalovirus. In a later analysis, most CMV-associated TCR beta chains were found to appear HLA-restricted, with HLA associations seemingly driven largely by CMV exposure. Compared with equally common non-associated chains, HLA-associated TCR beta chains in a later analysis were more clonally expanded and had lower generation probabilities. A further reported finding was that TCR beta sequences accurately predicted the HLA-A and HLA-B alleles for most subjects in the first cohort. For the cohort, immune exposure information was limited to CMV serostatus. While some public TCRs were present in many individuals, most TCR sequences turned up only very rarely across donors. According to the authors, the approach could potentially be generalized to other disease states and immunological phenotypes. Broadly in line with IMGT annotations, most TCR beta V segments showed up in productive rearrangements about 87% or about 30% of the time in an earlier analysis of 450 to 750 of the donors. Correlated functional status among segregating V segments might reflect linkage disequilibrium, but an unknown experimental factor could not be ruled out. Assigning TCR associations to individual alleles was difficult when HLA alleles, especially DR and DQ, strongly co-occurred. The sequencing pipeline was judged likely to have produced a cluster of highly shared sequence variants as a technical artifact. The classifier was reported to diagnose cytomegalovirus status with high specificity and sensitivity in both the original cohort and the validation cohort. A later analysis associated approximately 17,000 TCR beta sequences with specific HLA alleles at a false discovery rate of 0.05. According to a later analysis, parvovirus B19, influenza, CMV and Epstein-Barr virus appeared linked to several top co-occurrence clusters. The presence/absence analyses assumed that sequencing depth was roughly uniform across donors, and that assumption may not be true. In vitro tests confirmed that three of the cytomegalovirus-associated TCR beta chains recognize cytomegalovirus antigens. Some IMGT-functional V segments, including TRBV6-2 and TRBV6-3, could not be told apart with the 87-base-pair reads, so those segments were excluded. Because some donors lacked HLA typing at each locus, the association tests relied only on the typed subset. Approximately 18 rarely observed V segments, including chromosome 9 orphons, were excluded from the earlier analysis of some 590 of the donors because counts were too low. In a later genetic analysis, fewer N-insertions in productive TCRs were reported among donors in an Asian-associated ancestry cluster than the roughly 700-donor mean.

The cohort was made up of 650 to 700 healthy bone marrow donors. At the time of sampling, every cohort member was nominally healthy, though immune exposures that went unrecorded were likely present. The donor tested CMV seronegative and was one of the 352 seronegative cohort members. Each donor provided a peripheral blood sample, and peripheral blood mononuclear cells were used for TCR beta sequencing. The Qiagen DNeasy Blood Extraction Kit was used to extract genomic DNA from the blood cell samples. The TCR originated in an older woman in good health and CMV-seronegative. Sequenced input: PBMCs. The V gene is TRBV18 and the J gene is TRBJ2-3; the D gene is perhaps TRBD1, on 5 matching bases. In nucleotides, the sequence is TGTGCCAGCTCACCCGGACATAGAGATACGCAGTATTTT. This yields the protein CASSPGHRDTQYF.